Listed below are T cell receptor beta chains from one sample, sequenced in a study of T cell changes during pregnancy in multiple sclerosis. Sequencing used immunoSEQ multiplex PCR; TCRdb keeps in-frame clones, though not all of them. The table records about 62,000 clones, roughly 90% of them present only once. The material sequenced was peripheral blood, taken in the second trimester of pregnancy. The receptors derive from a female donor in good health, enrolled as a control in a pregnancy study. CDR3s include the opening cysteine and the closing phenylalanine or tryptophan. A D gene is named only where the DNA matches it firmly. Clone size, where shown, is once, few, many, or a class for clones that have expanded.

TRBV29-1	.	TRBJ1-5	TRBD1	CSVGEQGGDQPQHF	TGCAGCGTGGGGGAACAGGGGGGGGATCAGCCCCAGCATTTT
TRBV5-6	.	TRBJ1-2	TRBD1	CASSSTGTVYGYTF	TGTGCCAGCAGCTCAACCGGGACAGTCTATGGCTACACCTTC
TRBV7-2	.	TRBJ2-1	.	CASSLAEYNEQFF	TGTGCCAGCAGCTTAGCGGAGTACAATGAGCAGTTCTTC
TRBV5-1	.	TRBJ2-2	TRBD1	CASSLADRVTGELFF	TGCGCCAGCAGCTTGGCCGACAGGGTCACCGGGGAGCTGTTTTTT
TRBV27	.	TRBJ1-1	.	CASGLAGMNTEAFF	TGTGCCAGCGGTCTGGCGGGAATGAACACTGAAGCTTTCTTT
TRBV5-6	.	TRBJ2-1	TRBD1	CASSHGTDNEQFF	TGTGCCAGCAGCCACGGGACAGACAATGAGCAGTTCTTC
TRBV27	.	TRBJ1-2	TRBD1	CASSPRDRGAGGYTF	TGTGCCAGCAGTCCTCGGGACAGGGGGGCTGGGGGCTACACCTTC
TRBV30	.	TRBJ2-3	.	CAWSVARTDTQYF	TGTGCCTGGAGTGTGGCCCGCACAGATACGCAGTATTTT
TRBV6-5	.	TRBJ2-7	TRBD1	CASSSNSGTGPYEQYF	TGTGCCAGCAGTTCAAATTCCGGGACAGGTCCCTACGAGCAGTACTTC
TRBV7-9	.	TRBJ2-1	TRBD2	CASSHSGRASYNEQFF	TGTGCCAGCAGCCATAGCGGGAGGGCCTCCTACAATGAGCAGTTCTTC
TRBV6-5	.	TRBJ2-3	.	CASSYSGTNTDTQYF	TGTGCCAGCAGTTACTCCGGGACAAACACAGATACGCAGTATTTT
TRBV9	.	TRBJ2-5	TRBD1	CASSPGTEETQYF	TGTGCCAGCAGCCCAGGGACAGAAGAGACCCAGTACTTC
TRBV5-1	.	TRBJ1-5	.	CASSLDYSNQPQHF	TGCGCCAGCAGCTTGGATTATAGCAATCAGCCCCAGCATTTT
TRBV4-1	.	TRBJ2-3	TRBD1	CASSLAGQGRGTDTQYF	TGCGCCAGCAGCCTCGCGGGACAGGGCAGGGGCACAGATACGCAGTATTTT
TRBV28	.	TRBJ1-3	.	CASSLSGTGNTIYF	TGTGCCAGCAGTTTGTCAGGGACTGGAAACACCATATATTTT
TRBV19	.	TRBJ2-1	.	CASSMIGLPYNEQFF	TGTGCCAGTAGTATGATAGGACTACCCTACAATGAGCAGTTCTTC
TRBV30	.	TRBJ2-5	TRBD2	CAWKVRGRAGETQYF	TGTGCCTGGAAAGTTCGGGGGAGGGCCGGGGAGACCCAGTACTTC
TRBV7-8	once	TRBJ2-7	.	CASSLGLTVIYEQYF	TGTGCCAGCAGCTTAGGACTTACCGTAATCTACGAGCAGTACTTC
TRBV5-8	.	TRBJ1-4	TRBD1	CASSFGTGNEKLFF	TGTGCCAGCAGCTTTGGGACAGGCAATGAAAAACTGTTTTTT
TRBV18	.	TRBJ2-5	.	CASSPDSPGTQYF	TGTGCCAGCTCACCTGACAGCCCAGGGACCCAGTACTTC
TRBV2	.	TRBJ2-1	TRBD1	CASTGFDRVGVRDNEQFF	TGTGCCAGCACCGGATTCGACAGGGTGGGGGTTAGGGACAATGAGCAGTTCTTC
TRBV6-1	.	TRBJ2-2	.	CASRVVLNTGELFF	TGTGCCAGCAGGGTAGTATTGAACACCGGGGAGCTGTTTTTT
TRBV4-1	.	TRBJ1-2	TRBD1	CASSPGQGRPNYGYTF	TGCGCCAGCAGCCCTGGACAGGGGCGCCCTAACTATGGCTACACCTTC
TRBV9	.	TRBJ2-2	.	CASSVGTGWNTGELFF	TGTGCCAGCAGCGTAGGAACAGGGTGGAACACCGGGGAGCTGTTTTTT
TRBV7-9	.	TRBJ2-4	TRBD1	CASSLVGRGTAKNIQYF	TGTGCCAGCAGCTTAGTGGGCAGGGGGACGGCCAAAAACATTCAGTACTTC
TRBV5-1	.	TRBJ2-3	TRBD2	CASSWMASGFTDTQYF	TGCGCCAGCAGCTGGATGGCTAGCGGATTCACAGATACGCAGTATTTT
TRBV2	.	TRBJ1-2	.	CASYRRGAGELGGYTF	TGTGCCAGCTACAGGAGGGGTGCGGGGGAATTGGGTGGCTACACCTTC
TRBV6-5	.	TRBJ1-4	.	CASSAMGATNEKLFF	TGTGCCAGCAGCGCCATGGGCGCAACTAATGAAAAACTGTTTTTT
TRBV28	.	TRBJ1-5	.	CASSFITGSHQPQHF	TGTGCCAGCAGTTTCATCACAGGAAGTCATCAGCCCCAGCATTTT
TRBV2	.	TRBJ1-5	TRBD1	CASSSDRAKNQPQHF	TGTGCCAGCAGTTCCGACAGGGCTAAAAATCAGCCCCAGCATTTT
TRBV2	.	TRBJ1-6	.	CASSILFLRTSTSVAPLHF	TGTGCCAGCAGTATCTTATTCCTCCGGACATCTACATCTGTCGCACCCCTCCACTTT
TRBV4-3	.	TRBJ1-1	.	CASSQEFRATMNTEAFF	TGCGCCAGCAGCCAAGAGTTCCGAGCGACTATGAACACTGAAGCTTTCTTT